The clone carrying this TCR beta chain was counted once. Generated by immunoSEQ multiplex PCR, the TCRdb table keeps only in-frame clones and is missing some. Among some 140,000 clones listed, around 90% were seen once. V was pared by 3 bases and J by 3 bases, with 9 bases between. CDR1 is SGHTA, CDR2 FQGNSA, per germline. The CDR3 totals 14 residues. The data are from a study of T cell responses to AZD1222 COVID-19 vaccine. The genes are TRBV7-2 and TRBJ1-5; a weak D match, TRBD1 (6 bases). Sequencing used peripheral blood, obtained on day 0 of AZD1222 vaccination. This clonotype was sampled from an adult in good health. CDR3 sequence reads: CASSFGQNNQPQHF. As DNA, the CDR3 is TGTGCCAGCAGCTTTGGACAGAACAATCAGCCCCAGCATTTT.